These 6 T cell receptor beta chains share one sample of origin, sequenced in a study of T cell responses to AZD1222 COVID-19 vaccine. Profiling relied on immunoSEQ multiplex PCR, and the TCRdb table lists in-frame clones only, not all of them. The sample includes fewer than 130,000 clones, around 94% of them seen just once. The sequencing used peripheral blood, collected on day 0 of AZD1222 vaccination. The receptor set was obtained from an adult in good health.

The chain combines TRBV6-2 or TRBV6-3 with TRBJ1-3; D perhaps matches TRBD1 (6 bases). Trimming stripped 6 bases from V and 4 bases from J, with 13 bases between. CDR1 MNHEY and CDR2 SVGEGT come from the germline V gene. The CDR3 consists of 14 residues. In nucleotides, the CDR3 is TGTGCCAGCAGCTTCAGGGGTACAGGAAACACCATATATTTT. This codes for CASSFRGTGNTIYF.

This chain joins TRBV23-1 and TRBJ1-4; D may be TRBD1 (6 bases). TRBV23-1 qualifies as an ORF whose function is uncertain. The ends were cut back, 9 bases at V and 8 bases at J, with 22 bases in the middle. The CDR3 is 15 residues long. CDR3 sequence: CARRVRGRSGEKLFF. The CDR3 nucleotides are TGCGCCAGAAGGGTCAGGGGCCGGTCCGGGGAAAAACTGTTTTTT.

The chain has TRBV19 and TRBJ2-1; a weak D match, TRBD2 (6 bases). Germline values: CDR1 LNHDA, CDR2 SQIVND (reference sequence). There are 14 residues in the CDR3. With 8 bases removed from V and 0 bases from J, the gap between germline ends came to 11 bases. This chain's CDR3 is CASQAGSSYNEQFF. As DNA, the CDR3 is TGTGCCAGTCAAGCGGGTAGCTCCTACAATGAGCAGTTCTTC.

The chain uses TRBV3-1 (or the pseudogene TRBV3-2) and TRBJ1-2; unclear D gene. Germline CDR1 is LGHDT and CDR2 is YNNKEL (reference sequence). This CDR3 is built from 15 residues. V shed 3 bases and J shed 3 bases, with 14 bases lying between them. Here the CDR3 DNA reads TGTGCCAGCAGCCAGGGTCGTGATTCATACTATGGCTACACCTTC. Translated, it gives CASSQGRDSYYGYTF.

The CDR3 loop is CASSLLSNTEAFF. The CDR3 DNA sequence: TGTGCCAGCAGCTTGTTATCGAACACTGAAGCTTTCTTT. The chain is built from TRBV7-9 and TRBJ1-1, with D uncertain. Trimming cost V 3 bases and J 1 base, with 6 bases left between them. Germline lookup yields CDR1 SEHNR and CDR2 FQNEAQ (reference sequence). The CDR3 sequence is 13 residues long. Supplemented by reference TRBV7-9 and TRBJ1-1, the full variable domain reads DTGVSQNPRHKITKRGQNVTFRCDPISEHNRLYWYRQTLGQGPEFLTYFQNEAQLEKSRLLSDRFSAERPKGSFSTLEIQRTEQGDSAMYLCASSLLSNTEAFFGQGTRLTVV.

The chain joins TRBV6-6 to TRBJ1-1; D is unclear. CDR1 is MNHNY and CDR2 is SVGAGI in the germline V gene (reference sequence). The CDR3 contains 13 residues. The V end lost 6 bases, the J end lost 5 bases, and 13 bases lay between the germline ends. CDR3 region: CASRPGPGTEAFF. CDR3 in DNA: TGTGCCAGCAGGCCGGGTCCTGGGACTGAAGCTTTCTTT.